Listed below are T cell receptor beta chains from one sample, sequenced in a study of human T cells and chemical hapten exposure. MiXCR, applied by TCRdb to the RACE reads, yields one record per CDR3 protein. The sample shows some 82,000 distinct CDR3 sequences, 6.5% to 8% of them seen only once. The sequencing here drew on whole blood, taken in connection with sensitization to the hapten diphenylcyclopropenone (DPC). Every receptor here comes from a woman in her 30s with alopecia areata. Some clones in this sample may be carry-over from other donors' samples. Both conserved end residues are part of each CDR3. D genes are given only for firm matches. Size is stated for part of the rows, as once, few or many counts, or as a class when the clone is expanded.

TRBV14	NA	few	TRBJ1-1	CASSQVSAVRGMNTEAFF	TGTGCCAGCAGCCAAGTATCAGCCGTCCGGGGGATGAACACTGAAGCTTTCTTT
TRBV30	TRBD2	few	TRBJ2-3	CASSGGADTQYF	TGTGCCTCGAGCGGGGGGGCGGATACGCAGTATTTT
TRBV5-1	TRBD2	many	TRBJ2-1	CASSLGGGGTYNEQFF	TGCGCCAGCAGCTTAGGCGGGGGGGGAACCTACAATGAGCAGTTCTTC
TRBV20-1	NA	many	TRBJ1-5	CSAGRGGFQPQHF	TGCAGTGCTGGAAGGGGGGGCTTCCAGCCCCAGCATTTT
TRBV7-2	TRBD1	many	TRBJ2-3	CASSLSGTGRRDTQYF	TGTGCCAGCAGCTTAAGCGGGACAGGGAGGAGAGATACGCAGTATTTT
TRBV5-6	NA	many	TRBJ2-3	CASSSTGLDTQYF	TGTGCCAGCAGTTCCACAGGGTTAGATACGCAGTATTTT
TRBV6-6	TRBD1	NA	TRBJ2-3	CASAEQGVGDTQYF	TGTGCCAGCGCAGAACAGGGGGTTGGAGATACGCAGTATTTT
TRBV18	NA	many	TRBJ1-6	CASSPPEGNSPLHF	TGTGCCAGCTCACCTCCCGAGGGTAATTCACCCCTCCACTTT
TRBV29-1	NA	many	TRBJ1-5	CSVWDGDQPQHF	TGCAGCGTCTGGGACGGTGATCAGCCCCAGCATTTT
TRBV10-3	NA	NA	TRBJ1-4	CAISDNAATNEKLFF	TGTGCCATCAGTGATAACGCTGCAACTAATGAAAAACTGTTTTTT
TRBV20-1	NA	many	TRBJ2-7	CRPTMGAYEQYF	TGCAGGCCAACTATGGGGGCCTACGAGCAGTACTTC
TRBV6-5	TRBD1	many	TRBJ1-4	CASAHRGRAWSEKLFF	TGTGCCAGCGCGCACAGGGGTCGTGCGTGGAGTGAAAAACTGTTTTTT
TRBV6-1	NA	NA	TRBJ1-5	CASIPRDNQPQHF	TGTGCCAGCATCCCCAGGGACAATCAGCCCCAGCATTTT
TRBV13	NA	few	TRBJ2-4	CASSPSESGLAKNIQYF	TGTGCCAGCAGTCCGAGCGAAAGCGGATTAGCCAAAAACATTCAGTACTTC
TRBV7-6	NA	few	TRBJ1-6	CASSAEINSPLHF	TGTGCCAGCAGCGCGGAGATTAATTCACCCCTCCACTTT
TRBV13	NA	few	TRBJ1-5	CASSEGNQPQHF	TGTGCCAGCAGCGAAGGGAATCAGCCCCAGCATTTT
TRBV5-6	TRBD1	few	TRBJ2-1	CASSYTQGPPPNEQFF	TGTGCCAGCAGTTATACACAGGGGCCGCCTCCCAATGAGCAGTTCTTC
TRBV20-1	TRBD2	many	TRBJ2-5	CSALLAGKQETQYF	TGCAGTGCTTTACTAGCGGGGAAGCAAGAGACCCAGTACTTC
TRBV3-1	NA	NA	TRBJ1-1	CASSRIRVGGEAFF	TGTGCCAGCAGCCGAATTAGGGTTGGGGGGGAAGCTTTCTTT
TRBV7-6	NA	many	TRBJ2-6	CASSLAVGAGANVLTF	TGTGCCAGCAGCTTAGCTGTGGGGGCCGGGGCCAACGTCCTGACTTTC
TRBV12-3/TRBV12-4	TRBD1	once	TRBJ1-1	CASNRQGMNTEAFF	TGTGCCAGCAACCGACAGGGGATGAACACTGAAGCTTTCTTT
TRBV27	NA	many	TRBJ1-2	CASSPQQGYGYTF	TGTGCCAGCAGTCCCCAACAGGGCTATGGCTACACCTTC
TRBV10-3	TRBD1	many	TRBJ2-7	CAISGPSGTGGPYEQYF	TGTGCCATCAGTGGCCCCTCCGGGACAGGGGGCCCCTACGAGCAGTACTTC